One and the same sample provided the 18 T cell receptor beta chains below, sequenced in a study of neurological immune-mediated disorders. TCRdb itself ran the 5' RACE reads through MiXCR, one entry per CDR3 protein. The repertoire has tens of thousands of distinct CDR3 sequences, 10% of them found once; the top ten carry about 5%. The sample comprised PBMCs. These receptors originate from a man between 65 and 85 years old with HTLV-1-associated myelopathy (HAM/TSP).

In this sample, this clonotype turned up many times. CDR3 loop: CASSAYRGDTQYF. The DNA of the CDR3 is TGTGCCAGCAGCGCCTACAGGGGTGATACGCAGTATTTT. This chain joins TRBV7-2 and TRBJ2-3; 7 bases match TRBD1. CDR3 length: 13 residues. The V gene end was trimmed by 5 bases and the J gene end by 6 bases; junction bases not matched to a gene: 5. Germline CDR1 reads SGHTA; CDR2 reads FQGNSA.

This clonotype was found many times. CDR3 region: CASSPKGLNTYEQYF. The CDR3 region has the DNA TGTGCCAGCAGCCCAAAGGGACTCAACACCTACGAGCAGTACTTC. The chain has TRBV28 and TRBJ2-7, with D maybe TRBD2 (6 bases). CDR3 length equals 15 residues. Germline V gene sequence: CDR1 MDHEN, CDR2 SYDVKM. V was clipped by 6 bases and J by 2 bases, with 17 bases between them.

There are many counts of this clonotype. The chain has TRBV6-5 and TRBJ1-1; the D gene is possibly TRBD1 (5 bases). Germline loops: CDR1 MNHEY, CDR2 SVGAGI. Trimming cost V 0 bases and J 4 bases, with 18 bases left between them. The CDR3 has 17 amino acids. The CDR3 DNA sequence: TGTGCCAGCAGTTACTCGAGGGGCCGGGGAGTCCGCACTGAAGCTTTCTTT. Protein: CASSYSRGRGVRTEAFF.

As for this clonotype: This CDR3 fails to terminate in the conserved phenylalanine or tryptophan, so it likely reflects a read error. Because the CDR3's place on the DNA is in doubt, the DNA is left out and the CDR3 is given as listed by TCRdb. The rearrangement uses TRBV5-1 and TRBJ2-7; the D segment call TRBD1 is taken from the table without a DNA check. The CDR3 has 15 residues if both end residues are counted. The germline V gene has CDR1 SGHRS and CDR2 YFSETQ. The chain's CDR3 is CASSLGGGNSYEQHL.

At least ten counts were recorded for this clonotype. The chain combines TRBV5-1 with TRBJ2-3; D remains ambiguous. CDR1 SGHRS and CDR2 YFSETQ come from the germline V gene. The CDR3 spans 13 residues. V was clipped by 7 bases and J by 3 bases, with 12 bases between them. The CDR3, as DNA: TGCGCCAGCTCGGCCCCATCAACAGATACGCAGTATTTT. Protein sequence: CASSAPSTDTQYF.

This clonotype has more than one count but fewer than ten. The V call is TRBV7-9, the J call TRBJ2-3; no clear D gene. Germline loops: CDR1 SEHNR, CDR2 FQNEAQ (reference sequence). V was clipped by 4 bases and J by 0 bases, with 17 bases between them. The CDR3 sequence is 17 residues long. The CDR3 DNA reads TGTGCCAGCAGCTCGTCGCTGTCGACCACTAGCACAGATACGCAGTATTTT. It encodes CASSSSLSTTSTDTQYF.

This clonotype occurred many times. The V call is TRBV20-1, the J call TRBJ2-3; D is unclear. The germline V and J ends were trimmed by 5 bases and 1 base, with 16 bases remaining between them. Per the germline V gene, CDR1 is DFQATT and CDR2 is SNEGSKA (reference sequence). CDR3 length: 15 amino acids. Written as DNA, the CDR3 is TGCAGTGCTCGACCTCTCGGCTATGGCACAGATACGCAGTATTTT. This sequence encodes CSARPLGYGTDTQYF.

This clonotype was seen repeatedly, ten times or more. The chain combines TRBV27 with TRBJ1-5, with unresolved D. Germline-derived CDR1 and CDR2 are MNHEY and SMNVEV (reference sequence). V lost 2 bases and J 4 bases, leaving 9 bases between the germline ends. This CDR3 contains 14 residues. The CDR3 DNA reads TGTGCCAGCAGTTTAATTTTCGGTAATCAGCCCCAGCATTTT. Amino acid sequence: CASSLIFGNQPQHF.

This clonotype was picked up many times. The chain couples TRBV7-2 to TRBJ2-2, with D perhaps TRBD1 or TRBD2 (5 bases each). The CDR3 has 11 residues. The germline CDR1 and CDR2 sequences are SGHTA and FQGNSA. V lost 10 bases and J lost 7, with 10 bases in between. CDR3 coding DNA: TGTGCCACTGGGGGAAGCGGGGAGCTGTTTTTT. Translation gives CATGGSGELFF.

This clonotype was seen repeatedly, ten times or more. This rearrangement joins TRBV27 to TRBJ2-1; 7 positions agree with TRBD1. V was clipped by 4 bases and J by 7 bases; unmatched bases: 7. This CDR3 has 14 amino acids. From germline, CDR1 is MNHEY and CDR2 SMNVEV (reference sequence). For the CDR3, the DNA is TGTGCCAGCAGTTGGGTTGACAGGGTAAATGAGCAGTTCTTC. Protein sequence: CASSWVDRVNEQFF.

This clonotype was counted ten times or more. CDR3 nucleotide sequence: TGTGCCAGCAGCCGGGTGGCCGGGGAGCTGTTTTTT. Translated: CASSRVAGELFF. The chain uses TRBV7-6 and TRBJ2-2; D is unclear. Trimming took off 5 bases at V and 6 bases at J, with 7 bases between the two ends. Germline V gene data show CDR1 as SGHVS and CDR2 as FNYEAQ. The CDR3 runs 12 residues.

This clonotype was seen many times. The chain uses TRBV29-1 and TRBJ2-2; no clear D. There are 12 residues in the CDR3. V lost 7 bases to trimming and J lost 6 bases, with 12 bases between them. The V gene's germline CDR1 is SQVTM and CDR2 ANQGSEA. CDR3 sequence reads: CSADRRAGELFF. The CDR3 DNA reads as TGCAGCGCTGATCGAAGGGCCGGGGAGCTGTTTTTT.

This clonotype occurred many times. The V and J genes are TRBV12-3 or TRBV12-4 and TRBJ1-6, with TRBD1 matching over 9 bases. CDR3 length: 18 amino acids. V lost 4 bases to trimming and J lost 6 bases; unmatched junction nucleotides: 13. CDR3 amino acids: CASSSEIGTGSPNSPLHF. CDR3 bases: TGTGCCAGCAGTTCCGAAATCGGGACAGGGTCGCCTAATTCACCCCTCCACTTT.

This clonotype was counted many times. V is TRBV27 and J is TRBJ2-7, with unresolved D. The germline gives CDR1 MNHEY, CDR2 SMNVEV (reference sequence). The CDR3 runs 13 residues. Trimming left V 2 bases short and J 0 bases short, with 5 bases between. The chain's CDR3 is CASSLPNSYEQYF. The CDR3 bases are TGTGCCAGCAGTTTACCAAACTCCTACGAGCAGTACTTC.

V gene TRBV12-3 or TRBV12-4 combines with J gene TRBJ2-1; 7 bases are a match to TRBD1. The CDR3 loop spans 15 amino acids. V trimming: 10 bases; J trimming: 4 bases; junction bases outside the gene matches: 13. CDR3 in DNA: TGTGCCAATAGACTGGGACAGTTATTGTACAATGAGCAGTTCTTC. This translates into CANRLGQLLYNEQFF.

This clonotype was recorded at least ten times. The DNA for the CDR3 is TGCGCCAGCAGTTGGGGACGTCGGTTGGAGGACACCATATATTTT. It translates to CASSWGRRLEDTIYF. The gene calls are TRBV5-1 and TRBJ1-3, with a tentative D call TRBD1 (5 bases). Germline V gene lookup returns CDR1 SGHRS and CDR2 YFSETQ. The CDR3 runs to 15 residues. Trimming cost V 5 bases and J 8 bases, with 20 bases left between them.

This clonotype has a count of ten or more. Written as DNA, the CDR3 is TGTGCCAGCAGCCAAGACTCCTCTCCACAGTATTTT. Translation gives CASSQDSSPQYF. The chain carries TRBV3-1 and TRBJ2-3; D call uncertain. CDR1 is LGHDT, CDR2 YNNKEL, per germline (reference sequence). The ends were cut back, 0 bases at V and 12 bases at J, with 10 bases in the middle. The CDR3 is 12 amino acids.

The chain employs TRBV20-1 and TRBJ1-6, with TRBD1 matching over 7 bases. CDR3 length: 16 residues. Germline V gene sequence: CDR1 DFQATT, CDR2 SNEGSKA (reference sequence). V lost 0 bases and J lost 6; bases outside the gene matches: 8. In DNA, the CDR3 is TGCAGTGCTAGAGATCAGGCAGGGGGAGGTAATTCACCCCTCCACTTT. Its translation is CSARDQAGGGNSPLHF.